This TCR beta chain was observed in a study of T cells after yellow fever vaccination. Synthesis of TCR cDNA relied on 5'RACE template switching, which attached a universal primer site and UMIs. TCRdb fed the 5' RACE reads into MiXCR, producing one record per CDR3 protein. The sample lists more than 250,000 distinct CDR3 sequences; around 7% were seen once. Germline V gene data show CDR1 as SGHDN and CDR2 as FVKESK. The CDR3 runs to 15 residues. The V and J ends lost 1 base and 5 bases respectively, with 12 bases between them. The chain couples TRBV14 to TRBJ2-1; D possibly corresponds to TRBD1 (7 bases). The input for sequencing was PBMCs, taken roughly 46 days after the first yellow fever vaccination. The origin of this receptor is a man between 18 and 29 years old who received the YFV17D yellow fever vaccine. The CDR3 loop reads CASSQARGRNNEQFF. The CDR3 DNA reads TGTGCCAGCAGCCAAGCCAGGGGGAGGAACAATGAGCAGTTCTTC.